A single T cell receptor beta chain is shown here with its context. Its antigen remains unknown. The template used for profiling TCR beta VDJ and CDR3 was genomic DNA. MiXCR was run by TCRdb on the reads, yielding one entry per CDR3 protein. This table holds 150,000 to 200,000 distinct CDR3 sequences, 64% found once. Trimming at V came to 6 bases and at J to 4 bases, leaving 11 bases not matched to a gene. Germline V CDR1 and CDR2: SNHLY, FYNNEI. This CDR3 region has 15 residues. This sample was taken from a study of CD8+CD57+ T cells in acquired aplastic anemia. Study-wide context: Sorting CD4+ and CD8+ cells gave DNA averaging around 3 ug.

Broader study findings: Controls and patients did not differ significantly in CD8+ Simpson's diversity. Comparison of patients with controls identified roughly 27 shared CD8+ CDR3 sequences.

This chain connects TRBV2 to TRBJ2-7; TRBD2 aligns across 8 bases. Source material: sorted CD4+, CD8+, or CD8+CD57+ T cells (not recorded which) from PBMCs. The TCR originated in a human donor with severe aplastic anemia or a healthy control (not recorded which). In DNA form, the CDR3 reads TGTGCCAGCAGAAGACCGGGACTAGAAAATTACGAGCAGTACTTC. Encoded protein: CASRRPGLENYEQYF. The complete variable domain, with remaining parts taken from reference TRBV2 and TRBJ2-7, reads EPEVTQTPSHQVTQMGQEVILRCVPISNHLYFYWYRQILGQKVEFLVSFYNNEISEKSEIFDDQFSVERPDGSNFTLKIRSTKLEDSAMYFCASRRPGLENYEQYFGPGTRLTVT.